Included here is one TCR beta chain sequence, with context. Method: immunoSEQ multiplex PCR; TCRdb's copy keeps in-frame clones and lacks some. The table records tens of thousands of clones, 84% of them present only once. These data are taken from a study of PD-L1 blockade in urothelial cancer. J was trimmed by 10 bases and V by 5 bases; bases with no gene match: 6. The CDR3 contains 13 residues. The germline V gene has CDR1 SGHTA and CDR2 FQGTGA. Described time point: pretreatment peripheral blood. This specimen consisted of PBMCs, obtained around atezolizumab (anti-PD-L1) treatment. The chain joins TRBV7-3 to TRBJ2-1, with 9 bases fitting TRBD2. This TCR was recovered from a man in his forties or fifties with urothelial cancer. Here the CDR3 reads CASSPRGGGEQFF. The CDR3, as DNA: TGTGCCAGCAGCCCTCGCGGGGGGGGAGAGCAGTTCTTC.